Listed here is a single T cell receptor (beta chain). Specified time point: pretreatment peripheral blood. Per-patient samples, pretreatment and on-treatment, numbered 1 to 8. This entry belongs to a study of PD-L1 blockade in urothelial cancer. As for the study in general: Counts from blood samples showed a median of 141,255 T cells.

Germline V gene sequence: CDR1 SNHLY, CDR2 FYNNEI. The CDR3 runs to 16 residues. V trimming: 2 bases; J trimming: 4 bases; junction bases outside the gene matches: 8. Repertoires were generated with immunoSEQ multiplex PCR, while TCRdb's copy carries only in-frame clones and drops some. In the table there are roughly 63,000 clones, approximately 81% of which are singletons. V is TRBV2 and J is TRBJ2-1; 7 positions agree with TRBD2. The sequence was collected from a man aged 65 to 79 with urothelial cancer. This specimen was PBMCs, taken around atezolizumab (anti-PD-L1) treatment. The CDR3 nucleotides are TGTGCCAGCAGTGAAATACGGAGCGGGAAGTACAATGAGCAGTTCTTC. Protein sequence: CASSEIRSGKYNEQFF.